A single count supports the clone carrying this TCR beta chain. Its matching antigen is unknown. The CDR3 totals 15 residues. Looked up from germline, CDR1 is MNHEY and CDR2 is SVGAGI. Trimming removed 2 bases at V and 8 bases at J, with 18 bases between. The PCR was carried out with 60 Vbeta primers and 13 Jbeta primers. Only in-frame clones appear in the TCRdb table, and some are missing; sequencing was by immunoSEQ multiplex PCR. The table shows about 140,000 clones, with 75% occurring only once. These data originate in a study of cytomegalovirus exposure and HLA in healthy donors. Study-wide findings and caveats: The presence/absence work took it that sequencing depth was about the same across donors.

The clonotype originates from a man in his forties in good health and CMV-seronegative. The V and J genes are TRBV6-5 and TRBJ1-2; D might be TRBD1 (6 bases). The sample was PBMCs. The CDR3 nucleotides read TGTGCCAGCAGTTACACCTCCACAGGGTCCGGGGGCTACACCTTC. This translates into CASSYTSTGSGGYTF.